This is a list of T cell receptor beta chains from one sample in a study of T-cell memory formation after mild COVID-19. TCRdb recomputed calls from the 5' RACE reads with MiXCR, one row per CDR3 protein. The profile shows around 340,000 distinct CDR3 sequences, roughly 15% of them singletons. The material sequenced was PBMCs or a T cell subset sorted from them (not recorded which). The receptors were gathered from a young man who had mild COVID-19 (a few samples of this study predate the infection). Cell type and time point are not known. The conserved cysteine and the conserved F or W are not part of the CDR3 here. The size of a clone is reported for some rows only, either as once, few or many, or as a class for expanded clones.

size,V,J,CDR3
-,TRBV6-5,TRBJ2-3,ASSYGGTGNKNTQY
few,TRBV6-2/TRBV6-3,TRBJ2-1,ASSYEVYNEQF
many,TRBV6-5,TRBJ2-7,ASSNRDRGPYEQY
few,TRBV6-2/TRBV6-3,TRBJ1-2,ASNYPTGRGYGYT
many,TRBV5-4,TRBJ2-7,ASSRDRGEQY
few,TRBV3-2,TRBJ2-1,ASSHGLLDEQF
many,TRBV5-5,TRBJ2-5,ASSSIPGYAETQY
few,TRBV5-1,TRBJ2-1,ASLGGSSSYNEQF
few,TRBV2,TRBJ2-1,ASSMDRGEGEQF
many,TRBV7-2,TRBJ2-2,ASSPSESGGNTGELF
-,TRBV27,TRBJ2-2,ASSTRAGRELF
few,TRBV5-1,TRBJ1-5,ASSLFSGGNQPQH
few,TRBV9,TRBJ2-5,ASSSADSDLGTQY
few,TRBV4-3,TRBJ2-3,ASSQGLAGRDTQY
-,TRBV7-8,TRBJ2-3,ASSLGWDTQY
few,TRBV7-2,TRBJ2-3,ASSATGAGTDTQY
-,TRBV2,TRBJ1-4,ASKHRGTTNEKLF
-,TRBV6-5,TRBJ2-7,ASQQGGEQY
-,TRBV5-4,TRBJ2-1,ASSLSVGQGYNEQF
-,TRBV29-1,TRBJ1-1,SVEGNQGTEAF
few,TRBV7-9,TRBJ2-5,ASSLTGSVTQY
few,TRBV5-1,TRBJ2-5,ASSLAMGEETQY
few,TRBV20-1,TRBJ1-2,SAREGGRGRYGYT
-,TRBV3-1,TRBJ2-7,ASSQEGGEYEQY
few,TRBV30,TRBJ2-1,AWSIGGGNEQF
-,TRBV5-4,TRBJ1-1,ASSPGQVSEAF
-,TRBV4-2,TRBJ2-7,ASSQELAGLYEQY
-,TRBV6-5,TRBJ2-1,ASSSAGAGDNEQF
-,TRBV10-3,TRBJ2-7,AISAEEDRVPSEQY
-,TRBV5-1,TRBJ1-2,ASSLESGRLGYT
many,TRBV25-1,TRBJ2-3,ASSEEGTSGGGDTQY
many,TRBV6-5,TRBJ2-1,ASSPDGGSYNEQF
once,TRBV7-9,TRBJ1-6,ASSPASHYNSPLH
-,TRBV29-1,TRBJ2-2,SVPGNTGELF
-,TRBV20-1,TRBJ2-1,SASTWESSYNEQF
-,TRBV5-1,TRBJ1-2,ASSLPSRGGYT
-,TRBV27,TRBJ2-7,ASSGRDSYEQY
-,TRBV4-2,TRBJ2-1,ASSQDPPPTDRFYNEQF
many,TRBV4-3,TRBJ1-4,ASSQDGGEKLF
few,TRBV10-3,TRBJ1-5,ASRPSGPAEPQH
few,TRBV15,TRBJ1-3,ATSPRALGGDTIY